The present T cell receptor beta chain was sequenced within a study of human T cells and chemical hapten exposure. Germline V gene data show CDR1 as LGHDT and CDR2 as YNNKEL (reference sequence). The CDR3 has 14 residues. V gave up 2 bases and J gave up 2 bases, with 10 bases separating them. TCRdb itself ran the RACE reads through MiXCR, one entry per CDR3 protein. The table has fewer than 100,000 distinct CDR3 sequences, roughly 12% seen once. The time point denotes: patch test 1, 2 weeks after DPC sensitization. Treatment defined: therapeutic diphenylcyclopropenone sensitization with weekly scalp DPC.

Sequencing used whole blood, obtained in connection with sensitization to the hapten diphenylcyclopropenone (DPC). This clonotype was sampled from a middle-aged woman with alopecia areata. Some clones in this sample may be carry-over from other donors' samples. The rearrangement joins TRBV3-1 to TRBJ2-7; D gene unclear. CDR3 loop: CASSQPTGPYEQYF. The CDR3 DNA reads as TGTGCCAGCAGCCAACCTACTGGCCCCTACGAGCAGTACTTC.